This T cell receptor (beta chain) stems from a study of CD8+CD57+ T cells in acquired aplastic anemia listed by TCRdb under 2018. General notes on the study: On average, sorted CD4+ and CD8+ cells yielded 3.2 ug of extracted DNA, with a range of roughly 0.18 to 30 ug. CD8+CD57+ expansion was defined as frequency above the mean frequency observed in healthy subjects. Broader findings and caveats from the paper: About 28 CD8+ CDR3 sequences were found in both patients and controls but appeared to be highly expressed in patients and within the immunodominant clones of the patients. CD8+ Simpson's diversity did not differ significantly between patients and healthy controls (P=0.060).

TCR beta VDJ combination and CDR3 sequence profiling used genomic DNA as the template. TCR repertoire sequencing was run on an Illumina HiSeq 2000. Under the source paper's analysis protocol: Repertoires were assessed using TRBV/TRBJ rearrangement plots, CDR3 size and DJ length profiles, and Simpson's diversity index. The most abundant DNA sequence in the deep sequencing data was defined as the immunodominant clone. CDR3 amino acid sequences were checked for sharing across subjects and were also compared against the VDJdb database and published repertoires. TCRdb reanalyzed the raw reads on its own, using fastp at Q25 for trimming and MiXCR for clone calling, and kept in-frame beta chains. Records with the same CDR3 protein are collapsed into one entry carrying the most frequent genes and DNA. These V and J calls originate from TCRdb's pipeline instead of the authors' own analysis. This sample holds about 180,000 distinct CDR3 sequences; roughly 65% were observed only once. Together, the top ten hold 40% to 50% of the sample.

Flow cytometry had shown CD8+CD57+ cell expansion in the patients selected for sequencing. Every patient had a diagnosis of severe acquired aplastic anemia based on International Study of Aplastic Anemia and Agranulocytosis and Camitta criteria. No patient had received any therapy when blood was sampled. In the study, sorted CD4+ and CD8+ blood T cells from patients with severe aplastic anemia and from healthy subjects underwent deep sequencing of TCR repertoires. Patients were enrolled under clinicaltrials.gov protocols 00001620, 01623167, 00001397, 00071045, 00081523 and 00961064 in the USA. Ficoll-Paque density gradient centrifugation was used to isolate peripheral blood mononuclear cells. Before DNA extraction, CD4+ and CD8+ T cells were sorted by FACS or by magnetic beads. The germline V gene (reference sequence) provides CDR1 DFQATT and CDR2 SNEGSKA. From the cysteine up to the phenylalanine, the CDR3 has a length of 16 residues. Only the CDR3 DNA is retained, 48 bases long and in frame from the first base.

A word on this clonotype: Its recognized antigen is unknown. One junction end disagrees with the germline gene, perhaps due to a read error.

Sequencing was carried out using sorted CD4+, CD8+, or CD8+CD57+ T cells (not recorded which) from PBMCs. The sequence was collected from a human donor with aplastic anemia. The sequence is built from TRBV20-1 and TRBJ2-1; 14 bases in the junction line up with TRBD2. The CDR3 protein sequence reads: CRARLAGGLRASEQLF. In nucleotides, the sequence is TGCCGTGCTAGACTAGCGGGGGGGCTACGGGCAAGTGAGCAGCTCTTC.